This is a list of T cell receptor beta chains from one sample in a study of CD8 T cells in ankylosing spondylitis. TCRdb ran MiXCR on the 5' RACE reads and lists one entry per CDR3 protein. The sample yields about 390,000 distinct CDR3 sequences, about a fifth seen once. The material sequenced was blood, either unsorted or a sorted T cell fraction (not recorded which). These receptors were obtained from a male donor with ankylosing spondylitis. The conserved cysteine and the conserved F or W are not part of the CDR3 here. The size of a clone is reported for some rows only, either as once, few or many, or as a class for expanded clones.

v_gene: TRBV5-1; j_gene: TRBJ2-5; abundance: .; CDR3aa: ASNRGQGGETQY
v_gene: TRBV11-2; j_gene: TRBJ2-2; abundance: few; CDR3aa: ASSLGPSRGDHGELF
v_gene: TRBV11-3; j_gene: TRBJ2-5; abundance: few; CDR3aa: ASSLRAGQETQY
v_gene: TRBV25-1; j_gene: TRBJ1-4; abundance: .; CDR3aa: ASSTGTLAGKLF
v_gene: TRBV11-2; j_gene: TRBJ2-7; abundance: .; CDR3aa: AIATYYEQY
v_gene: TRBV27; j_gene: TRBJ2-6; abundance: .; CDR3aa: ASLAWSGANVLT
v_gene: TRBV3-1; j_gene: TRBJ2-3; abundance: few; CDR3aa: ASSQVRGDTQY
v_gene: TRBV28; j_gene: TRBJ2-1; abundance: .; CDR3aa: ASSWTSGSLNEQF
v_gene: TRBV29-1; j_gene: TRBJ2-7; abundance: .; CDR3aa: SVTHHRATSGDRREQY
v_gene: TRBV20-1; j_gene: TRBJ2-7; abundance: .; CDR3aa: SVQTSGSRTQY
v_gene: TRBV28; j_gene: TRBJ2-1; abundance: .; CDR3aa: ATRLAGENNEQF
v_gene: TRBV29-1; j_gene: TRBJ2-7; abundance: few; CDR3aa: SVASGIPGYEQY
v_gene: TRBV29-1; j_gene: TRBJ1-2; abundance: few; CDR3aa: SVEESWTGSGYT
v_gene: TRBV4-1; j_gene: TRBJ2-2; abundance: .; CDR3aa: ASSQGGGYAPGELF